What follows are 25 T cell receptor beta chains derived from one specimen sequenced in a study of CD8 T cells in ankylosing spondylitis. For these TCRs, the target antigens are not known. From the 5' RACE reads, TCRdb called clonotypes with MiXCR, one entry per CDR3 protein. Of hundreds of thousands of distinct CDR3 sequences in the sample, about 12% are singletons; the top ten hold around 0.51%. Study-wide results and limits: For ankylosing spondylitis blood, a TCR beta motif of several highly homologous variants appeared characteristic.

The specimen sequenced was blood, either unsorted or a sorted T cell fraction (not recorded which). The receptors shown here come from a male donor with ankylosing spondylitis.

This clonotype was seen only a few times. CDR3 sequence: CSAPLGGGTQYF. In DNA form, the CDR3 reads TGCAGTGCCCCACTTGGGGGGGGGACGCAGTATTTT. The rearrangement uses TRBV20-1 and TRBJ2-3; 7 bases align to TRBD2. J was trimmed by 9 bases and V by 6 bases; bases with no gene match: 9. CDR3 size: 12 residues. Germline CDR1 DFQATT, CDR2 SNEGSKA (reference sequence).

The J gene is TRBJ1-2, the V gene TRBV4-3; D unresolved. In germline, CDR1 is LGHNA, CDR2 YSLEER. V lost 0 bases and J 7 bases, leaving 12 bases between the germline ends. The CDR3 runs to 14 residues. CDR3 in DNA: TGCGCCAGCAGCCAAGAAAACGGGCCGGGTGGCTACACCTTC. Translating gives CASSQENGPGGYTF.

This clonotype has only a few counts. This chain connects TRBV20-1 to TRBJ2-7; D is ambiguous. Looked up from germline, CDR1 is DFQATT and CDR2 is SNEGSKA (reference sequence). Trimming stripped 4 bases from V and 2 bases from J, with 12 bases between. CDR3 length equals 13 residues. This CDR3 is CSATETAPYEQYF. The DNA for the CDR3 is TGCAGTGCTACAGAGACGGCGCCCTACGAGCAGTACTTC.

This clonotype was recorded many times. V and J are TRBV29-1 and TRBJ2-1; 7 nucleotides align to TRBD1. After removal of 1 base from V and 5 bases from J, the junction contained 5 bases not matched to a gene. The CDR3 covers 14 residues. In germline, CDR1 is SQVTM, CDR2 ANQGSEA. In DNA, the CDR3 is TGCAGCGTTGAAGCTACCGACAGGGACAATGAGCAGTTCTTC. Translating gives CSVEATDRDNEQFF.

J is TRBJ2-1 and V is TRBV28, with D perhaps matching TRBD1 (6 bases). The germline V and J ends were trimmed by 6 bases and 8 bases, with 20 bases remaining between them. Germline CDR1 reads MDHEN; CDR2 reads SYDVKM. This CDR3 region has 15 residues. This chain's CDR3 is CASSTKGTLRDEQFF. CDR3 bases: TGTGCCAGCAGCACTAAGGGGACACTAAGGGATGAGCAGTTCTTC.

This sequence joins TRBV7-2 and TRBJ2-1; TRBD1 agrees at 8 bases. Germline loops: CDR1 SGHTA, CDR2 FQGNSA. V gave up 6 bases and J gave up 3 bases; unmatched junction bases: 7. The CDR3 contains 15 residues. CDR3 amino acids: CASRPRQGYYNEQFF. In DNA, the CDR3 is TGTGCCAGCAGGCCTCGACAGGGGTACTACAATGAGCAGTTCTTC.

This clonotype occurred many times. The chain combines TRBV6-8 with TRBJ1-4; TRBD1 might be the D (6 bases). This CDR3 has 12 amino acids. CDR1 is MNHGY, CDR2 SAAAGT, per germline. V shed 6 bases and J shed 7 bases, with 9 bases lying between them. CDR3 region: CASSRTVEKLFF. The CDR3 DNA reads TGTGCCAGCAGCAGGACAGTTGAAAAACTGTTTTTT.

This clonotype was detected ten times or more. The gene calls are TRBV5-1 and TRBJ2-1, with D perhaps given as TRBD1 or TRBD2 (6 bases each). CDR1 and CDR2 from the germline V gene are SGHRS and YFSETQ. V was trimmed by 2 bases and J by 1 base, leaving 16 bases between them. There are 17 residues in the CDR3. CDR3 sequence reads: CASSFSSGARSYNEQFF. The CDR3 DNA reads as TGCGCCAGCAGCTTTAGCTCGGGGGCCCGTTCCTACAATGAGCAGTTCTTC.

Only a few counts were recorded for this clonotype. The J gene is TRBJ2-7, the V gene TRBV4-3; D is possibly TRBD2 (7 bases). Germline CDR1 reads LGHNA; CDR2 reads YSLEER. V lost 4 bases, J lost 5 bases, and 21 bases lay in between. This CDR3 has 16 amino acids. CDR3 in amino acids: CASSRLTSTGRDEQYF. For the CDR3, the DNA is TGCGCCAGCAGCCGCCTAACTTCTACAGGGAGGGACGAGCAGTACTTC.

The chain uses TRBV5-1 and TRBJ2-1, with 7 bases lining up with TRBD2. Looked up from germline, CDR1 is SGHRS and CDR2 is YFSETQ. This CDR3 contains 16 residues. After removal of 6 bases from V and 1 base from J, the junction contained 10 bases not matched to a gene. CDR3 amino acids: CASTSGGAASYNEQFF. CDR3 in DNA: TGCGCCAGCACCTCGGGGGGAGCGGCTTCCTACAATGAGCAGTTCTTC.

This clonotype showed up just a few times. The chain employs TRBV6-2 or TRBV6-3 and TRBJ2-7, with TRBD2 as a possible D gene (5 bases). CDR3 length: 15 amino acids. V was pared by 6 bases and J by 2 bases, with 17 bases between. Per germline, CDR1 MNHEY and CDR2 SVGEGT. The CDR3 protein is CASSRPGGRTYEQYF. CDR3 nucleotide sequence: TGTGCCAGCAGCCGCCCCGGCGGGCGGACCTACGAGCAGTACTTC.

This clonotype was seen a few times. The chain is built from TRBV6-1 and TRBJ2-7; D ambiguous. The V gene's germline CDR1 is MNHNS and CDR2 SASEGT. The CDR3 has 15 residues. V shed 5 bases and J shed 0 bases, with 14 bases lying between them. CDR3 sequence (DNA): TGTGCCAGCAGTCGAAATATGGCTGACTCCTACGAGCAGTACTTC. Protein product: CASSRNMADSYEQYF.

The chain combines TRBV12-3 or TRBV12-4 with TRBJ1-5; TRBD1 matches 7 bases. With 3 bases clipped from V and 7 bases from J, the junction kept 12 bases outside the gene matches. The CDR3 spans 16 residues. CDR3 sequence: CASSFLQGGVGQPQHF. The DNA for the CDR3 is TGTGCCAGCAGTTTTCTCCAGGGGGGGGTTGGACAGCCCCAGCATTTT.

The chain has TRBV28 and TRBJ2-5; 8 nucleotides align to TRBD2. CDR3 length equals 15 residues. Germline CDR1 reads MDHEN; CDR2 reads SYDVKM. The J segment lost 5 bases and the V segment lost 2 bases, leaving 7 bases of the junction unmatched. The DNA for the CDR3 is TGTGCCAGCAGTTTAAAAAGGACTAGCCTTGAGACCCAGTACTTC. Translated, it gives CASSLKRTSLETQYF.

The V call is TRBV10-3, the J call TRBJ1-1; D is uncertain. Germline V gene sequence: CDR1 ENHRY, CDR2 SYGVKD. This CDR3 spans 15 amino acids. V was trimmed by 4 bases and J by 1 base, leaving 13 bases between them. CDR3 sequence: CAISAQAAANTEAFF. The CDR3 region has the DNA TGTGCCATCAGTGCGCAGGCTGCTGCGAACACTGAAGCTTTCTTT.

This sequence joins TRBV6-1 and TRBJ2-5; a weak D match, TRBD2 (6 bases). The V gene lost 6 bases and the J gene lost 4 bases, with 15 bases spanning the gap. CDR3 length equals 14 residues. The germline CDR1 and CDR2 sequences are MNHNS and SASEGT. CDR3 sequence reads: CASSRWTTRETQYF. Written as DNA, the CDR3 is TGTGCCAGCAGCCGTTGGACTACCCGAGAGACCCAGTACTTC.

This clonotype was detected many times. The V gene is TRBV29-1, the J gene TRBJ1-2, with D unresolved. Per germline, CDR1 SQVTM and CDR2 ANQGSEA. CDR3 length: 12 amino acids. V dropped 2 bases and J dropped 4 bases, with 8 bases sitting between them. For the CDR3, the DNA is TGCAGCGTTGAAAACGGCAGCTATGGCTACACCTTC. This gives the protein CSVENGSYGYTF.

This clonotype was observed many times. This chain joins TRBV10-3 and TRBJ2-1, with D tentatively TRBD2 (5 bases). The V and J ends lost 6 bases and 15 bases respectively, with 18 bases between them. The germline gives CDR1 ENHRY, CDR2 SYGVKD. The CDR3 runs 12 residues. The CDR3 region has the DNA TGTGCCATCAGGATACTAGGGTCCGACCCGTTCTTC. This translates into CAIRILGSDPFF.

This clonotype was picked up a small number of times. The chain combines TRBV12-3 or TRBV12-4 with TRBJ1-1, with a tentative D call TRBD1 (6 bases). This CDR3 contains 14 residues. Between the trimmed V and J ends, which lost 5 bases and 4 bases, there was a span of 14 bases. The CDR3 reads CASSVTGRVTEAFF. CDR3 bases: TGTGCCAGCAGTGTAACAGGGAGGGTCACTGAAGCTTTCTTT.

This clonotype has only a few counts. The V call is TRBV29-1, the J call TRBJ2-7, with TRBD1 matching 7 bases. Germline-derived CDR1 and CDR2 are SQVTM and ANQGSEA. The CDR3 length is 14 residues. The V segment lost 7 bases and the J segment 5 bases; nucleotides outside the gene matches: 14. The CDR3 reads CSARGQTGSHEQYF. Here the CDR3 DNA reads TGCAGCGCTCGCGGTCAGACAGGGAGCCACGAGCAGTACTTC.

This clonotype was seen a few times. V and J are TRBV18 and TRBJ2-7; D uncertain. The CDR3 extends over 12 amino acids. Germline CDR1 and CDR2: KGHSH and LQKENI. The V end was cut by 2 bases, the J end by 3 bases, with 5 bases between. CDR3 coding DNA: TGTGCCAGCTCACCAATTGACTACGAGCAGTACTTC. Translating it yields CASSPIDYEQYF.

In its sample, this clonotype was seen a few times. The chain joins TRBV4-2 to TRBJ1-6; no clear D. Looked up from germline, CDR1 is LGHNA and CDR2 is YNFKEQ. There are 15 residues in the CDR3. Trimming stripped 1 base from V and 7 bases from J, with 11 bases between. This CDR3 is CASSQATRRNSPLHF. Written as DNA, the CDR3 is TGTGCCAGCAGCCAAGCCACACGGAGGAATTCACCCCTCCACTTT.

The gene calls are TRBV11-2 and TRBJ2-1; D ambiguous. The CDR3 length is 13 residues. Looked up from germline, CDR1 is SGHAT and CDR2 is FQNNGV. The V end lost 5 bases, the J end lost 16 bases, and 21 bases lay between the germline ends. The CDR3 nucleotides read TGTGCCAGCAGCCCAACCCGGATGCCACAGCTATTCTTC. Encoded protein: CASSPTRMPQLFF.

This clonotype was seen more than once but under ten times. The V and J genes are TRBV5-1 and TRBJ1-1, with 12 positions matching TRBD1. Germline V gene sequence: CDR1 SGHRS, CDR2 YFSETQ. V lost 4 bases, J lost 1 base, and 14 bases stayed unmatched. This CDR3 has 19 residues. The CDR3 spells CASSSYPGTGGAGNTEAFF. CDR3 DNA: TGCGCCAGCAGCAGCTACCCCGGGACAGGGGGCGCGGGGAACACTGAAGCTTTCTTT. Full variable domain (missing parts from reference TRBV5-1 and TRBJ1-1): KAGVTQTPRYLIKTRGQQVTLSCSPISGHRSVSWYQQTPGQGLQFLFEYFSETQRNKGNFPGRFSGRQFSNSRSEMNVSTLELGDSALYLCASSSYPGTGGAGNTEAFFGQGTRLTVV.

This chain connects TRBV6-1 to TRBJ2-1; 8 bases map to TRBD2. Germline lookup yields CDR1 MNHNS and CDR2 SASEGT. CDR3 length equals 15 residues. After removal of 5 bases from V and 6 bases from J, the junction contained 9 bases not matched to a gene. For the CDR3, the DNA is TGTGCCAGCAGTCAACTAGCGGCAGGGACCAATGAGCAGTTCTTC. This sequence encodes CASSQLAAGTNEQFF.